This T cell receptor beta chain stems from a study of blood T cell repertoires in COVID-19. At the level of the study: The origin of the acute and convalescent COVID-19 samples was the United States, Italy and Spain. PBMCs, B-cell-depleted T cells, or T cells were the source of the cDNA or gDNA that made up the material.

How the authors handled the data: The authors estimated nucleated cell counts from reference gene primer amplification. Here immunoSEQ multiplex PCR was the method, and the copy in TCRdb shows in-frame clones only, minus some. V and J calls plus clone size are reproduced from that table; the DNA served to infer D and trimming. This table has a few hundred thousand clones, over 75% appearing once. Assignment of participants to cohorts was predicated upon participant-reported clinical history. Trimming cost V 2 bases and J 7 bases; bases outside gene matches: 17. This CDR3 region has 18 residues. This chain joins TRBV23-1 and TRBJ1-3; TRBD1 matches 7 bases. TRBV23-1 is placed among ORFs of uncertain function. This receptor was identified in a man younger than 40 who had recovered from COVID-19. Specimen: PBMCs or T cells enriched from blood (not recorded which). The CDR3 nucleotides read TGCGCCAGCAGTCAAATCCCCTTATCGACAGGGTTAAATAACACCATATATTTT. Translated, it gives CASSQIPLSTGLNNTIYF.